This TCR beta chain was found in a study of blood T cell repertoires in COVID-19. Germline V gene data show CDR1 as MDHEN and CDR2 as SYDVKM. Trimming left V 6 bases short and J 0 bases short, with 5 bases between. The CDR3 runs 12 residues. The data were produced by immunoSEQ multiplex PCR, yet TCRdb's version contains in-frame clones alone and is incomplete. The data hold about 300,000 clones, with roughly 90% observed a single time. The receptor was isolated from a woman aged 18-29 years with acute COVID-19. Sequencing was carried out using PBMCs or T cells enriched from blood (not recorded which). This rearrangement joins TRBV28 to TRBJ1-1, with unresolved D. DNA for the CDR3: TGTGCCAGCAGAACTTTGAACACTGAAGCTTTCTTT. Its protein is CASRTLNTEAFF.